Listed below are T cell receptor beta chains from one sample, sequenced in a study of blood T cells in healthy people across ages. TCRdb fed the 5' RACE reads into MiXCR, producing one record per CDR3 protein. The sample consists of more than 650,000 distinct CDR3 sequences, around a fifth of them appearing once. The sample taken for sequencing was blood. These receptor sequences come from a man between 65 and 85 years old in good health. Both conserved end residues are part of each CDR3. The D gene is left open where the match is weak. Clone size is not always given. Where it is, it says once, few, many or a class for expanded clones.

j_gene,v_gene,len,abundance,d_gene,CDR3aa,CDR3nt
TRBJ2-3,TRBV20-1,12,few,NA,CSASRDGRTQYF,TGCAGTGCTAGCCGGGACGGACGTACGCAGTATTTT
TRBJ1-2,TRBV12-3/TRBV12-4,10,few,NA,CASRGYGYTF,TGTGCCAGCAGGGGTTATGGCTACACCTTC
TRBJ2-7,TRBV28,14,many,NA,CASSPRDRRYEQYF,TGTGCCAGCAGTCCCCGGGACCGACGCTACGAGCAGTACTTC
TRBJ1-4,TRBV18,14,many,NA,CASSNDPQGEKLFF,TGTGCCAGCTCGAACGACCCGCAAGGGGAAAAACTGTTTTTT
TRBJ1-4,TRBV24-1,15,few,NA,CATSDAQGLSEKLFF,TGTGCCACCAGTGATGCACAGGGTTTGAGTGAAAAACTGTTTTTT
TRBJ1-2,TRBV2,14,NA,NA,CASSVEAELNGYTF,TGTGCCAGCAGTGTCGAGGCGGAATTGAATGGCTACACCTTC
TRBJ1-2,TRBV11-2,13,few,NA,CASSLAADYGYTF,TGTGCCAGCAGCTTAGCCGCCGATTATGGCTACACCTTC
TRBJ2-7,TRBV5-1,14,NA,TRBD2,CASTSTGGIYEQYF,TGCGCCAGCACTTCCACGGGAGGAATCTACGAGCAGTACTTC
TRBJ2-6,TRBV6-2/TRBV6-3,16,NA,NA,CASIRVPSSGANVLTF,TGTGCCAGCATAAGGGTACCTAGCTCTGGGGCCAACGTCCTGACTTTC
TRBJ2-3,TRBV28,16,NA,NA,CASSFPPGTITDTQYF,TGTGCCAGTAGTTTCCCCCCGGGTACTATTACAGATACGCAGTATTTT
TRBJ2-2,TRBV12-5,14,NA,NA,CASGLRDGTGELFF,TGTGCTAGTGGTTTACGGGACGGAACCGGGGAGCTGTTTTTT
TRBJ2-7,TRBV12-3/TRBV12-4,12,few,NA,CASKGPLYEQYF,TGTGCCAGCAAGGGACCCCTCTACGAGCAGTACTTC
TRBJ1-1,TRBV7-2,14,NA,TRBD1,CASSLPQGGAEAFF,TGTGCCAGCAGCTTACCACAGGGGGGCGCTGAAGCTTTCTTT
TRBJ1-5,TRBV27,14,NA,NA,CASSLFSTNQPQHF,TGTGCCAGCAGTTTATTCTCCACCAATCAGCCCCAGCATTTT
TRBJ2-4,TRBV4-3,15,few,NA,CASSQDRGFRDIQYF,TGCGCCAGCAGCCAAGATCGGGGATTTAGGGACATTCAGTACTTC
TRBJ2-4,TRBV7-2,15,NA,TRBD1,CASSLHRQGQSIQYF,TGTGCCAGCAGCTTACACCGACAGGGTCAAAGCATTCAGTACTTC
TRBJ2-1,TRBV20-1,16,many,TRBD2,CSARDGGLAGGDEQFF,TGCAGTGCTAGAGATGGGGGACTAGCGGGAGGGGATGAGCAGTTCTTC
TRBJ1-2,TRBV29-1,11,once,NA,CSVVEAYAYTF,TGCAGCGTTGTAGAAGCCTATGCCTACACCTTC
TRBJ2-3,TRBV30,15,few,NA,CAGTTGIASTDTQYF,TGTGCCGGAACTACAGGGATCGCTAGCACAGATACGCAGTATTTT
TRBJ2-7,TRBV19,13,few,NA,CASSTSGLCEQYF,TGTGCCAGTAGTACCTCAGGGCTCTGCGAGCAGTACTTC
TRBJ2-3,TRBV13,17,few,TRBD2,CASSPHWTSGETDTQYF,TGTGCCAGCAGCCCACACTGGACTAGCGGGGAGACAGATACGCAGTATTTT
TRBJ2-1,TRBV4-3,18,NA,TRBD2,CASSQEPSGIVMYNEQFF,TGCGCCAGCAGCCAAGAACCTAGCGGAATAGTTATGTACAATGAGCAGTTCTTC
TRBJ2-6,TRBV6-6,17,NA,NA,CASSSHTSPTGANVLTF,TGTGCCAGCAGTTCCCATACCAGCCCAACTGGGGCCAACGTCCTGACTTTC
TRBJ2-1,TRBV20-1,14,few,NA,CSARPVPSYNEQFF,TGCAGTGCTAGGCCCGTTCCATCCTACAATGAGCAGTTCTTC
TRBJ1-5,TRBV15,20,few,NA,CATSRVPGAGDFYSNQPQHF,TGTGCCACCAGCAGAGTACCCGGGGCAGGGGACTTCTATAGCAATCAGCCCCAGCATTTT
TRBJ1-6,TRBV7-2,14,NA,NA,CASSSQGINSPLHF,TGTGCCAGCAGCTCTCAGGGAATCAATTCACCCCTCCACTTT
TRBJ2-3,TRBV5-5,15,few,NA,CASSYTGTPTDTQYF,TGTGCCAGCAGCTATACAGGGACCCCCACAGATACGCAGTATTTT
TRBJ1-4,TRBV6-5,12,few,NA,CASGGGEEKLFF,TGTGCCAGCGGGGGCGGAGAAGAAAAACTGTTTTTT
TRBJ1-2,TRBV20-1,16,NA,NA,CSASGQELRVMDGYTF,TGCAGTGCCTCGGGGCAGGAACTTAGGGTAATGGATGGCTACACCTTC
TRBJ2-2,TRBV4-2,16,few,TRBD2,CASSHPLTSGYGELFF,TGTGCCAGCAGCCACCCTCTGACTAGCGGTTACGGGGAGCTGTTTTTT
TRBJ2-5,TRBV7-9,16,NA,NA,CASSSVVDSRWETQYF,TGTGCCAGCAGCTCGGTGGTGGACAGTCGCTGGGAGACCCAGTACTTC
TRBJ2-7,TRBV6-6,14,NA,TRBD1,CASRDGTGGYEQYF,TGTGCCAGCAGAGACGGGACAGGGGGCTACGAGCAGTACTTC
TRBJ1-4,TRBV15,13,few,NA,CATSAPGVEKLFF,TGTGCCACCAGCGCTCCCGGGGTCGAAAAACTGTTTTTT
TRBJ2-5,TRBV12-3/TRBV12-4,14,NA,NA,CASSLLQLQETQYF,TGTGCCAGCAGTTTATTACAGCTCCAAGAGACCCAGTACTTC
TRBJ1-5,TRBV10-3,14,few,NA,CAIRGAVQDQPQHF,TGTGCCATCAGGGGGGCCGTTCAGGATCAGCCCCAGCATTTT
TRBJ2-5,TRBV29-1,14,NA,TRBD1,CSVAPRTGQETQYF,TGCAGCGTTGCCCCGAGGACAGGACAAGAGACCCAGTACTTC
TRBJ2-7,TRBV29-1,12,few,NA,CSVSEGPYEQYF,TGCAGCGTTTCTGAGGGGCCCTACGAGCAGTACTTC
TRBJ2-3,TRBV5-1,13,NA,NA,CASNPADLTTQYF,TGCGCCAGCAACCCGGCGGATTTAACTACGCAGTATTTT
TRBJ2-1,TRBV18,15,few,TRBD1,CASSPRQGEYNEQFF,TGTGCCAGCTCCCCCAGACAGGGGGAGTACAATGAGCAGTTCTTC
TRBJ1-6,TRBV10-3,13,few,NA,CAISRQDNSPLHF,TGTGCCATCAGTCGACAGGATAATTCACCCCTCCACTTT